This T cell receptor beta chain was sequenced during a study of vaccination effects on CD4 cells after COVID-19. Whole-study results and caveats: No early post-infection timepoints were available in the study, which also included few convalescent patients. Vaccine- and infection-induced clones showed marked clonal contraction late following vaccination.

ViraFEST expansion of antigen-specific CD4+ T cells with viral peptide pools preceded sequencing. It was after approximately 11 days of culture that CD4+ T cells were isolated. Either the BNT162b2 or mRNA-1273 vaccine was given to participants in two doses. None of the vaccinated had previously contracted SARS-CoV-2, and their nucleocapsid antibodies tested negative. The authors replaced half the medium with IL-2 medium on days 3 and 7. The ends were cut back, 2 bases at V and 11 bases at J, with 19 bases in the middle. Germline values: CDR1 GTSNPN, CDR2 SVGIG (reference sequence). The CDR3 runs 14 residues. The assay was immunoSEQ multiplex PCR, and TCRdb's table has in-frame clones only and misses some. The sample carries tens of thousands of clones, more than 60% recorded once. Remarks on this clone: What it binds is not known.

The source is a human donor who received a COVID-19 vaccine. Source: CD4+ T cells from PBMCs cultured with SARS-CoV-2 spike peptides, taken after COVID-19 vaccination. This chain links TRBV30 with TRBJ1-5; TRBD1 is a possible D gene (6 bases). The CDR3 protein is CAWSNGQRALAQHF. Here the CDR3 DNA reads TGTGCCTGGAGTAATGGACAGCGGGCGTTGGCCCAGCATTTT.